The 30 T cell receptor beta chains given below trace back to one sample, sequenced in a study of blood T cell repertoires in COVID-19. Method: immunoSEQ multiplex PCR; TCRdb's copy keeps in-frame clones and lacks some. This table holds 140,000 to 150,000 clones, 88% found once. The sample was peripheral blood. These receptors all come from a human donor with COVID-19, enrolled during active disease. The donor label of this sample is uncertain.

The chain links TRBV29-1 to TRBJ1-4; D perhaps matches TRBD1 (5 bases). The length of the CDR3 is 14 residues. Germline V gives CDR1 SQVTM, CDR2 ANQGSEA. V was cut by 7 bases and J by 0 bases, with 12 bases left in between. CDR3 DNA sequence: TGCAGCGCCGGAGACAGTGCAACTAATGAAAAACTGTTTTTT. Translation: CSAGDSATNEKLFF.

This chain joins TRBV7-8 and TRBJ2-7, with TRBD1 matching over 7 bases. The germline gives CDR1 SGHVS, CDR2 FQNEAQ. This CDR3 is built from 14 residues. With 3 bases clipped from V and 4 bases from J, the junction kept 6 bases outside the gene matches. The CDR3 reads CASSFERTGYEQYF. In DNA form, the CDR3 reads TGTGCCAGCAGCTTTGAGAGGACAGGATACGAGCAGTACTTC.

The CDR3 region is CASSQDGGFAGGRNEQFF. The DNA for the CDR3 is TGTGCCAGCAGCCAAGATGGGGGATTCGCGGGAGGGCGTAATGAGCAGTTCTTC. This sequence joins TRBV3-1 (or the pseudogene TRBV3-2) and TRBJ2-1; 9 bases align to TRBD2. The ends lost 0 bases at V and 7 bases at J; junction bases unmatched: 13. This CDR3 spans 18 amino acids. The V gene's germline CDR1 is LGHDT and CDR2 YNNKEL (reference sequence).

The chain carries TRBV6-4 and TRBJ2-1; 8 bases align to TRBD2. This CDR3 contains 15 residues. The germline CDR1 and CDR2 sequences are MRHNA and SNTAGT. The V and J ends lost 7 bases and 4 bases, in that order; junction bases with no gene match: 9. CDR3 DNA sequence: TGTGCCAGCATAGCGGGACATCATTGTTACAATGAGCAGTTCTTC. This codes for CASIAGHHCYNEQFF.

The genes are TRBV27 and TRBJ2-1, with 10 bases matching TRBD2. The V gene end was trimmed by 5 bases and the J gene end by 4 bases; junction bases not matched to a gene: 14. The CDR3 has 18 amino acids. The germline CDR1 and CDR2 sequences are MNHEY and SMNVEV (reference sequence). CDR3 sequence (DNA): TGTGCCAGCAGTCCTCGAGTGAGCGGGGGGGCTCATTACAATGAGCAGTTCTTC. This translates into CASSPRVSGGAHYNEQFF.

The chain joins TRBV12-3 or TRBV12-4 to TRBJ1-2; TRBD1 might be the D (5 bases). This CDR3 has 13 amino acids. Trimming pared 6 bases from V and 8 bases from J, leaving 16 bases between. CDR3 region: CASSDWGGGGYTF. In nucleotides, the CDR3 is TGTGCCAGCAGCGATTGGGGCGGGGGAGGCTACACCTTC.

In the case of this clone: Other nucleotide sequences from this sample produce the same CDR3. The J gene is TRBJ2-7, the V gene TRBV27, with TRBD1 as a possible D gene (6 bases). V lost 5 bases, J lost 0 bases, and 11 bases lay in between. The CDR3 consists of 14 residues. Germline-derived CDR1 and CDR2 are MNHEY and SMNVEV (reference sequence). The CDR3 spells CASSPVTGSYEQYF. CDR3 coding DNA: TGTGCCAGCAGTCCCGTGACAGGCTCCTACGAGCAGTACTTC.

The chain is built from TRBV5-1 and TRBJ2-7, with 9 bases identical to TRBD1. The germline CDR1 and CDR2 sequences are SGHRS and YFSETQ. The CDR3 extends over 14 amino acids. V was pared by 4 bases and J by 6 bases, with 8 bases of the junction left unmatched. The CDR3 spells CASSVGQGGGEQYF. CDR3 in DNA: TGCGCCAGCAGCGTGGGACAGGGAGGCGGCGAGCAGTACTTC. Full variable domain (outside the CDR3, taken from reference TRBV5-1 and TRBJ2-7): KAGVTQTPRYLIKTRGQQVTLSCSPISGHRSVSWYQQTPGQGLQFLFEYFSETQRNKGNFPGRFSGRQFSNSRSEMNVSTLELGDSALYLCASSVGQGGGEQYFGPGTRLTVT.

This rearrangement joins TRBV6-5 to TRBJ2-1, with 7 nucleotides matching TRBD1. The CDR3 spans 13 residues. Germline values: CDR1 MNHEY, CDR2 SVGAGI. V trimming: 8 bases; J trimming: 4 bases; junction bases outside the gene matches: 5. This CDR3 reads CASGTDLYNEQFF. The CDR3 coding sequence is TGTGCCAGCGGGACAGATCTATACAATGAGCAGTTCTTC.

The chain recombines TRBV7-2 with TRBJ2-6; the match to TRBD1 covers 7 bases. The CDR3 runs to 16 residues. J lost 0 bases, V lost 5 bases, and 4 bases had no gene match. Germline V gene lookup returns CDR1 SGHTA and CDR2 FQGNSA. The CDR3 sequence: CASSKTGASGANVLTF. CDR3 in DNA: TGTGCCAGCAGCAAAACAGGGGCCTCTGGGGCCAACGTCCTGACTTTC.

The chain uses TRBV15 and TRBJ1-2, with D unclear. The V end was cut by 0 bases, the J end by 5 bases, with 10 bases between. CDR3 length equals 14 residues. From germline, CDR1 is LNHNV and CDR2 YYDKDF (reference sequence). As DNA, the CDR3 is TGTGCCACCAGCAGAGATAAAGGAGGTTATGGCTACACCTTC. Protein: CATSRDKGGYGYTF.

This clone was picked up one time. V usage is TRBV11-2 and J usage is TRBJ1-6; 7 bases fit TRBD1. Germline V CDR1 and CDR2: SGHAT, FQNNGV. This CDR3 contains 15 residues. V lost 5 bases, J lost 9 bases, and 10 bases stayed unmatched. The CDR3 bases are TGTGCCAGCAGCCCGAATTCAGGGGGTGTTTCACCCCTCCACTTT. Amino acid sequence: CASSPNSGGVSPLHF.

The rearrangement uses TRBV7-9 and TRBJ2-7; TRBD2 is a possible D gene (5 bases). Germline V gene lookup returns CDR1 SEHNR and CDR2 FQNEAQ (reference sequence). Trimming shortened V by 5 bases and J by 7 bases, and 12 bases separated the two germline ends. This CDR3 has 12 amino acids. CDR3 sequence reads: CASSQFRGEQYF. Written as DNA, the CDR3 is TGTGCCAGCAGCCAATTCCGGGGTGAGCAGTACTTC. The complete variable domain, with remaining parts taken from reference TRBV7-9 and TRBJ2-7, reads DTGVSQNPRHKITKRGQNVTFRCDPISEHNRLYWYRQTLGQGPEFLTYFQNEAQLEKSRLLSDRFSAERPKGSFSTLEIQRTEQGDSAMYLCASSQFRGEQYFGPGTRLTVT.

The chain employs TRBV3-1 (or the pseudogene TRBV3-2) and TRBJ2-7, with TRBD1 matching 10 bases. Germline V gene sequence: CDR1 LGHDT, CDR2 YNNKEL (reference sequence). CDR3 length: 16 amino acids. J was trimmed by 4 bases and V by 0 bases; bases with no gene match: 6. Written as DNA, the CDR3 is TGTGCCAGCAGCCAAGAATCTAGGACAGGGGGGTACGAGCAGTACTTC. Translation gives CASSQESRTGGYEQYF.

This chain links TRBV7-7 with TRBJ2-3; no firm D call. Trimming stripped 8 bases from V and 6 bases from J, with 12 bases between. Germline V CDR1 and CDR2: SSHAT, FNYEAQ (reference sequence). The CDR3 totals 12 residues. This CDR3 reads CASGPNVDTQYF. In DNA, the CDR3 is TGTGCCAGCGGGCCAAACGTGGATACGCAGTATTTT. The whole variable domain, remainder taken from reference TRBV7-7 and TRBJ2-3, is GAGVSQSPRYKVTKRGQDVTLRCDPISSHATLYWYQQALGQGPEFLTYFNYEAQPDKSGLPSDRFSAERPEGSISTLTIQRTEQRDSAMYRCASGPNVDTQYFGPGTRLTVL.

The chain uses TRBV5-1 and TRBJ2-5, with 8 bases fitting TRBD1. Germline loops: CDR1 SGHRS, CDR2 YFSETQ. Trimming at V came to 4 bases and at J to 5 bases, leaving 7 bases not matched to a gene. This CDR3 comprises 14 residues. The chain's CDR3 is CASSLVGQEETQYF. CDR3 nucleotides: TGCGCCAGCAGCCTCGTGGGACAGGAGGAGACCCAGTACTTC.

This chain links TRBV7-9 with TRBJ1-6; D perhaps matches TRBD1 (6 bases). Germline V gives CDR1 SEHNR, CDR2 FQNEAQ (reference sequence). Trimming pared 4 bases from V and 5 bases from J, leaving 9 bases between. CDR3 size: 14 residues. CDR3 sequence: CASSWDNNNSPLHF. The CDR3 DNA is TGTGCCAGCAGCTGGGACAACAATAATTCACCCCTCCACTTT.

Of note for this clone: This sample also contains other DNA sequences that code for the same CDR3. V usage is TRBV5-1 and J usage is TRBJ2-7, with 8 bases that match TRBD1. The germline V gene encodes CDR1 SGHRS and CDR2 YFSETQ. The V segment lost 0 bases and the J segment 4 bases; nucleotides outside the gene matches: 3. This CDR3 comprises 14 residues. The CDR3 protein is CASSLVQGAYEQYF. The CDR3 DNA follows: TGCGCCAGCAGCTTGGTTCAGGGGGCTTACGAGCAGTACTTC.

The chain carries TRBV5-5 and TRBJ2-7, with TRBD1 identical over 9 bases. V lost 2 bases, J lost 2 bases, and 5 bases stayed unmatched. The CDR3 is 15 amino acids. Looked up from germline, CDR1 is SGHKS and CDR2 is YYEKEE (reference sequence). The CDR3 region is CASSLTTGGTYEQYF. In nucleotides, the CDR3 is TGTGCCAGCAGCTTAACGACAGGGGGTACCTACGAGCAGTACTTC.

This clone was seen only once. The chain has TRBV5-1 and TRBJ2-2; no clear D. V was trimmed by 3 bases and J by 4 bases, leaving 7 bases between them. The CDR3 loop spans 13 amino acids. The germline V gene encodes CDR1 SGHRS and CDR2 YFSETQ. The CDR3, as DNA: TGCGCCAGCAGCTCCCCAGGCACCGGGGAGCTGTTTTTT. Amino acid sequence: CASSSPGTGELFF. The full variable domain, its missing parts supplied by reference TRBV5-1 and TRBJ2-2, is KAGVTQTPRYLIKTRGQQVTLSCSPISGHRSVSWYQQTPGQGLQFLFEYFSETQRNKGNFPGRFSGRQFSNSRSEMNVSTLELGDSALYLCASSSPGTGELFFGEGSRLTVL.

CDR3: CASSVGAGSPLHF. Written as DNA, the CDR3 is TGTGCCAGCAGCGTTGGGGCTGGTTCACCCCTCCACTTT. This sequence joins TRBV2 and TRBJ1-6; D may be TRBD1 (5 bases). Germline values: CDR1 SNHLY, CDR2 FYNNEI. Trimming removed 6 bases from V and 9 bases from J, with 12 bases in between. The CDR3 extends over 13 amino acids.

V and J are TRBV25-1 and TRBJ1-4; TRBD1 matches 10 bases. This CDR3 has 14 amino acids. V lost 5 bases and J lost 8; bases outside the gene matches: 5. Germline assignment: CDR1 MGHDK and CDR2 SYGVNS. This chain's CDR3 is CASSLTGGQEKLFF. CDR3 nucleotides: TGTGCCAGCAGTTTGACAGGGGGCCAAGAAAAACTGTTTTTT.

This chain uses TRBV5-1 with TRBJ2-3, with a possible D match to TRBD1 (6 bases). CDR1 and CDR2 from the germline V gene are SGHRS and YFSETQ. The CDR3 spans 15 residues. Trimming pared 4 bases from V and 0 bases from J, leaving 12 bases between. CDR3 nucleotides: TGCGCCAGCAGCGCCGGACAGACAAGCACAGATACGCAGTATTTT. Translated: CASSAGQTSTDTQYF.

CDR3: CASSSTHGETQYF. CDR3 nucleotides: TGTGCCAGCAGCTCCACCCACGGAGAGACCCAGTACTTC. The V and J genes are TRBV7-3 and TRBJ2-5; D is uncertain. Trimming removed 4 bases from V and 4 bases from J, with 10 bases in between. Per germline, CDR1 SGHTA and CDR2 FQGTGA. The CDR3 totals 13 residues.

This CDR3 reads CASSLVLAGTTYEQYF. CDR3 in DNA: TGCGCCAGCAGCTTGGTTCTAGCGGGCACAACCTACGAGCAGTACTTC. The chain combines TRBV5-1 with TRBJ2-7; 8 positions match TRBD2. The CDR3 sequence is 16 residues long. The trim removed 0 bases at V and 2 bases at J, leaving 7 bases unmatched. In germline, CDR1 is SGHRS, CDR2 YFSETQ.

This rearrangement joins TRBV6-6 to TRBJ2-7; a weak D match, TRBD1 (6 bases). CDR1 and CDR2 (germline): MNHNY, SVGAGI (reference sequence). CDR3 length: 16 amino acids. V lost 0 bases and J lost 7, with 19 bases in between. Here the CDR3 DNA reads TGTGCCAGCAGTTACTCTCCGGCAGGGCCTAGGGGGGAGCAGTACTTC. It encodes CASSYSPAGPRGEQYF.

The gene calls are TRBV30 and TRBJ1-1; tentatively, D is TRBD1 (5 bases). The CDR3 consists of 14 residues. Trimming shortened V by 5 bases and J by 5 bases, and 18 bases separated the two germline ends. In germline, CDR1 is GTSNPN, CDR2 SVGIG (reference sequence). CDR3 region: CAWGRDLRDTEAFF. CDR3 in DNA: TGTGCCTGGGGTAGAGACCTCAGGGATACTGAAGCTTTCTTT.

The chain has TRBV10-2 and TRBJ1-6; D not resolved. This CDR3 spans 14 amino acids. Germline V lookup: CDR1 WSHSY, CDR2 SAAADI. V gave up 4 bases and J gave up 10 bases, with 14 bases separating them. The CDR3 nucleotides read TGCGCCAGCAGTGCACAGCCCCTCGTCTCACCCCTCCACTTT. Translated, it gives CASSAQPLVSPLHF.

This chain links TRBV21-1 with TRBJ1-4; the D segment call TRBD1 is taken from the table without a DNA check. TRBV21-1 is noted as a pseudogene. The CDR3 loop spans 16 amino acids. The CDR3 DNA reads TGTGCCACGATTAGGGACAGGGTTGGGACTAATGAAAAACTGTTTTTT. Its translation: CATIRDRVGTNEKLFF.

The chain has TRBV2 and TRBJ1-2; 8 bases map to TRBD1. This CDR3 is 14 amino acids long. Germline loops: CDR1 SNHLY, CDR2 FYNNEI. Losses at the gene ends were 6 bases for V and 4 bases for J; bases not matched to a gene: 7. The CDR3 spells CASSDSGTGYGYTF. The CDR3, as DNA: TGTGCCAGCAGCGACTCCGGGACAGGCTATGGCTACACCTTC.